These T cell receptor beta chains were read from a single sample in a study of CD8 T cells in ankylosing spondylitis. One entry per CDR3 protein results from TCRdb running MiXCR on the 5' RACE reads. This repertoire shows some 250,000 distinct CDR3 sequences, 7.5% to 9% found once; its top ten account for 6.5% to 7%. The sequenced sample consisted of blood, either unsorted or a sorted T cell fraction (not recorded which). Receptors originate from a male donor with ankylosing spondylitis or in good health (not recorded which). CDR3s include the opening cysteine and the closing phenylalanine or tryptophan. D genes are given only for firm matches. Rows give clone size only sometimes, using once, few, many, or a class for an expanded clone.

D gene: .
J gene: TRBJ1-5
clone size: many
V gene: TRBV7-8
CDR3 protein: CASSSSSAQQPQHF
CDR3 DNA: TGTGCCAGCAGCTCGTCCAGCGCACAGCAGCCCCAGCATTTT

D gene: .
J gene: TRBJ1-6
clone size: .
V gene: TRBV4-3
CDR3 protein: CASSDLVDNSPLHF
CDR3 DNA: TGCGCCAGCAGCGATTTAGTTGATAATTCACCCCTCCACTTT

D gene: .
J gene: TRBJ1-1
clone size: many
V gene: TRBV19
CDR3 protein: CASSDMAGPLEAFF
CDR3 DNA: TGTGCCAGTAGTGACATGGCAGGCCCCTTAGAAGCTTTCTTT

D gene: .
J gene: TRBJ2-7
clone size: once
V gene: TRBV5-6
CDR3 protein: CASSWGGLYEQYF
CDR3 DNA: TGTGCCAGCAGCTGGGGAGGCCTCTACGAGCAGTACTTC

D gene: .
J gene: TRBJ2-4
clone size: many
V gene: TRBV4-2
CDR3 protein: CASSQKGGDIQYF
CDR3 DNA: TGTGCCAGCAGCCAAAAAGGGGGGGACATTCAGTACTTC

D gene: .
J gene: TRBJ1-5
clone size: many
V gene: TRBV19
CDR3 protein: CASSDTLNQPQHF
CDR3 DNA: TGTGCCAGTAGTGACACTCTCAATCAGCCCCAGCATTTT

D gene: TRBD1
J gene: TRBJ1-2
clone size: few
V gene: TRBV7-3
CDR3 protein: CASSPYLRGQDGYTF
CDR3 DNA: TGTGCCAGCAGCCCTTACCTCAGGGGGCAGGATGGCTACACCTTC

D gene: TRBD1
J gene: TRBJ2-2
clone size: many
V gene: TRBV5-1
CDR3 protein: CASSLATGGTGELFF
CDR3 DNA: TGCGCCAGCAGCTTGGCGACAGGGGGAACCGGGGAGCTGTTTTTT

D gene: .
J gene: TRBJ2-1
clone size: many
V gene: TRBV4-3
CDR3 protein: CASSQVGRLGKDEQFF
CDR3 DNA: TGCGCCAGCAGCCAAGTAGGGAGACTCGGGAAGGATGAGCAGTTCTTC

D gene: TRBD1
J gene: TRBJ2-5
clone size: many
V gene: TRBV15
CDR3 protein: CATSTVTWDSQETQYF
CDR3 DNA: TGTGCCACCAGTACTGTTACCTGGGACAGCCAAGAGACCCAGTACTTC

D gene: TRBD1
J gene: TRBJ1-3
clone size: many
V gene: TRBV6-5
CDR3 protein: CASSYSKGAGNTIYF
CDR3 DNA: TGTGCCAGCAGTTACTCTAAGGGGGCGGGAAACACCATATATTTT

D gene: .
J gene: TRBJ2-7
clone size: few
V gene: TRBV9
CDR3 protein: CASSVGGQLSYEQYF
CDR3 DNA: TGTGCCAGCAGCGTAGGGGGTCAACTTTCCTACGAGCAGTACTTC

D gene: .
J gene: TRBJ2-4
clone size: many
V gene: TRBV12-3/TRBV12-4
CDR3 protein: CASSSLNIQYF
CDR3 DNA: TGTGCCAGCAGTAGCTTAAACATTCAGTACTTC

D gene: .
J gene: TRBJ2-7
clone size: many
V gene: TRBV19
CDR3 protein: CATRNPGEEQYF
CDR3 DNA: TGTGCCACCCGAAATCCCGGGGAAGAGCAGTACTTC

D gene: .
J gene: TRBJ2-7
clone size: .
V gene: TRBV3-1
CDR3 protein: CASSLDLRVEQYF
CDR3 DNA: TGTGCCAGCAGCCTGGACCTCAGGGTCGAGCAGTACTTC

D gene: .
J gene: TRBJ2-7
clone size: many
V gene: TRBV5-1
CDR3 protein: CASSLEGRGSEQYF
CDR3 DNA: TGCGCCAGCAGCTTGGAGGGCAGGGGATCCGAGCAGTACTTC

D gene: .
J gene: TRBJ2-7
clone size: .
V gene: TRBV7-9
CDR3 protein: CASSRQGGAEQYF
CDR3 DNA: TGTGCCAGCTCGAGGCAGGGAGGCGCCGAGCAGTACTTC